The 14 T cell receptor beta chains below all came from one sample that was sequenced in a study of control samples from healthy donors and cancer patients. Method: immunoSEQ multiplex PCR; TCRdb's copy keeps in-frame clones and lacks some. Of 100,000 to 150,000 clones in the sample, 80% to 95% were seen once. Sample: blood. The receptors come from a man aged 35-49 years in good health.

V usage is TRBV2 and J usage is TRBJ2-3; no reliable D call. This CDR3 is built from 16 residues. In germline, CDR1 is SNHLY, CDR2 FYNNEI. Trimming took off 4 bases at V and 2 bases at J, with 16 bases between the two ends. DNA for the CDR3: TGTGCCAGCAGTGTGGTGGTCCGTAGGGCCACAGATACGCAGTATTTT. This gives the protein CASSVVVRRATDTQYF.

This sequence joins TRBV2 and TRBJ1-6; D possibly corresponds to TRBD1 (6 bases). The CDR3 sequence is 13 residues long. In germline, CDR1 is SNHLY, CDR2 FYNNEI. The CDR3 DNA reads as TGTGCAGAAACGGGACACGTTAATTCACCCCTCCACTTT. Protein sequence: CAETGHVNSPLHF.

The chain has TRBV3-1 (or the pseudogene TRBV3-2) and TRBJ1-2, with D possibly TRBD1 on 6 matching bases. This CDR3 contains 15 residues. Germline V gives CDR1 LGHDT, CDR2 YNNKEL (reference sequence). V was clipped by 1 base and J by 5 bases, with 14 bases between them. CDR3 amino acids: CASSQVSGVGYGYTF. Here the CDR3 DNA reads TGTGCCAGCAGCCAAGTTTCAGGGGTTGGGTATGGCTACACCTTC.

This clone was observed once. This sequence joins TRBV3-1 (or the pseudogene TRBV3-2) and TRBJ2-3; 8 nucleotides line up with TRBD2. The CDR3 is 16 amino acids. Per germline, CDR1 LGHDT and CDR2 YNNKEL (reference sequence). Trimming cost V 2 bases and J 2 bases; bases outside gene matches: 6. The CDR3 loop is CASSQQAGVPTDTQYF. CDR3 coding DNA: TGTGCCAGCAGCCAACAAGCGGGGGTTCCCACAGATACGCAGTATTTT.

J is TRBJ2-3 and V is TRBV6-5, with 9 nucleotides matching TRBD1. Losses at the gene ends were 2 bases for V and 4 bases for J; bases not matched to a gene: 4. The CDR3 runs to 15 residues. Germline CDR1 MNHEY, CDR2 SVGAGI. The CDR3 reads CASSYRDRDADTQYF. The CDR3 coding sequence is TGTGCCAGCAGTTACCGGGACAGGGACGCAGATACGCAGTATTTT.

This sequence joins TRBV5-5 and TRBJ1-3; D is ambiguous. Germline values: CDR1 SGHKS, CDR2 YYEKEE (reference sequence). The length of the CDR3 is 17 residues. V was cut by 0 bases and J by 0 bases, with 13 bases left in between. The CDR3 nucleotides are TGTGCCAGCAGCTTGGATTGGCTAGGGAGCTCTGGAAACACCATATATTTT. Its translation is CASSLDWLGSSGNTIYF.

The V and J genes are TRBV5-1 and TRBJ2-7; TRBD1 is a possible D gene (6 bases). Trimming left V 3 bases short and J 2 bases short, with 15 bases between. CDR3 size: 15 residues. Germline V gives CDR1 SGHRS, CDR2 YFSETQ. DNA of the CDR3: TGCGCCAGCAGCTATAGCAGGGGTCCAGCCTACGAGCAGTACTTC. Protein: CASSYSRGPAYEQYF.

To note about this clone: Other DNA sequences in this sample translate to the same CDR3. The genes are TRBV5-1 and TRBJ1-1, with unresolved D. CDR3 length equals 13 residues. Germline CDR1 reads SGHRS; CDR2 reads YFSETQ. Trimming took 0 bases from V and 1 from J, leaving 4 bases between them. CDR3: CASSLGGNTEAFF. In DNA form, the CDR3 reads TGCGCCAGCAGCTTGGGTGGGAACACTGAAGCTTTCTTT.

The gene calls are TRBV30 and TRBJ2-7; maybe TRBD2 (7 bases). The CDR3 runs to 13 residues. The V and J ends lost 2 bases and 3 bases respectively, with 11 bases between them. CDR1 and CDR2 (germline): GTSNPN, SVGIG (reference sequence). CDR3 amino acids: CAWSNGGLYEQYF. The CDR3 nucleotides read TGTGCCTGGAGTAACGGGGGGCTCTACGAGCAGTACTTC.

The chain couples TRBV5-1 to TRBJ2-7; TRBD2 is a possible D gene (5 bases). This CDR3 is 15 amino acids long. Germline CDR1 SGHRS, CDR2 YFSETQ. Trimming shortened V by 0 bases and J by 0 bases, and 10 bases separated the two germline ends. CDR3 region: CASSLGGLSSYEQYF. Written as DNA, the CDR3 is TGCGCCAGCAGCTTGGGAGGGCTTAGCTCCTACGAGCAGTACTTC.

V usage is TRBV7-9 and J usage is TRBJ1-5; D is possibly TRBD1 (6 bases). V was pared by 4 bases and J by 9 bases, with 19 bases between. Germline loops: CDR1 SEHNR, CDR2 FQNEAQ (reference sequence). The length of the CDR3 is 15 residues. CDR3 amino acids: CASSSGTHGRSPQHF. CDR3 nucleotide sequence: TGTGCCAGCAGCTCTGGGACACACGGGAGGTCGCCCCAGCATTTT.

The rearrangement uses TRBV19 and TRBJ1-2, with TRBD1 matching over 7 bases. J gave up 0 bases and V 1 base, and 14 bases lay outside the gene matches. This CDR3 region has 19 residues. Germline values: CDR1 LNHDA, CDR2 SQIVND (reference sequence). CDR3 nucleotides: TGTGCCAGTAGTATAGCCGCGACAGGGCCCGGGCCCTCTAACTATGGCTACACCTTC. The encoded protein is CASSIAATGPGPSNYGYTF.

The chain is built from TRBV19 and TRBJ1-6, with a possible D match to TRBD1 (6 bases). Germline CDR1 is LNHDA and CDR2 is SQIVND (reference sequence). CDR3 length equals 15 residues. Trimming pared 6 bases from V and 9 bases from J, leaving 18 bases between. The CDR3 here is CASRDFGGLGSPLHF. CDR3 bases: TGTGCCAGTAGGGACTTTGGGGGGCTCGGTTCACCCCTCCACTTT.

This sequence joins TRBV2 and TRBJ1-1, with D unclear. CDR1 and CDR2 from the germline V gene are SNHLY and FYNNEI. Trimming cost V 7 bases and J 0 bases, with 9 bases left between them. The CDR3 is 13 residues long. The CDR3 loop is CASKTDVNTEAFF. As DNA, the CDR3 is TGTGCCAGCAAGACGGATGTGAACACTGAAGCTTTCTTT.